This T cell receptor (beta chain) was observed in a study of read filtering for tumor transcriptome and immune sequencing. Overall study findings and caveats: Compared with RNA-seq, IR-seq gave much higher clonotype depth and reliability.

The library was built from approximately 400 ng RNA with molecular barcoded adaptors for alpha/delta and beta/gamma chains. TCRdb re-called the reads through MiXCR, storing one row per CDR3 protein. Of fewer than 45,000 distinct CDR3 sequences in the sample, 12% were seen once. This clonotype was seen repeatedly, ten times or more. No antigen is known for it. There are 13 residues in the CDR3. Germline V gives CDR1 MNHNY, CDR2 SVGAGI (reference sequence). Trimming left V 2 bases short and J 3 bases short, with 4 bases between. This TCR was recovered from a donor at least 40 years old with multiple myeloma. What was sequenced was a population of CD138-negative cells sorted from bone marrow. The V and J genes are TRBV6-6 and TRBJ2-2; D remains unclear. This CDR3 reads CASSYDDTGELFF. The CDR3 DNA reads as TGTGCCAGCAGTTACGACGACACCGGGGAGCTGTTTTTT.